This TCR beta chain was obtained from a study of cytomegalovirus exposure and HLA in healthy donors. PCR primers comprised 60 Vbeta and 13 Jbeta primers. Authors' methods: Per a later analysis, the number of unique TCR beta chains was approximately 80 million, of which around 10 million were shared. Sequencing was performed with immunoSEQ multiplex PCR; in TCRdb, only in-frame clones are kept and a portion is missing. For V, J and clone size, that table is used; D and trimming come from the DNA. The table records about 160,000 clones, roughly 80% of them present only once. CDR1 and CDR2 (germline): SEHNR, FQNEAQ (reference sequence). The CDR3 is made up of 17 amino acids. Deletions cut 2 bases from V and 0 bases from J, with 14 bases between.

The rearrangement uses TRBV7-9 and TRBJ2-1; no reliable D call. This TCR was sampled from a girl aged 2-10 years in good health and CMV-seropositive. Sequences were obtained from PBMCs. CDR3 sequence reads: CASSLLVAFSSYNEQFF. The CDR3, as DNA: TGTGCCAGCAGCTTACTGGTAGCTTTTAGCTCCTACAATGAGCAGTTCTTC. Complete variable domain (other parts from reference TRBV7-9 and TRBJ2-1): DTGVSQNPRHKITKRGQNVTFRCDPISEHNRLYWYRQTLGQGPEFLTYFQNEAQLEKSRLLSDRFSAERPKGSFSTLEIQRTEQGDSAMYLCASSLLVAFSSYNEQFFGPGTRLTVL.